This passage covers 25 T cell receptor beta chains from one sample sequenced in a study of cytomegalovirus exposure and HLA in healthy donors. The PCR ran on 60 Vbeta and 13 Jbeta primers. Here immunoSEQ multiplex PCR was the method, and the copy in TCRdb shows in-frame clones only, minus some. Altogether over 150,000 clones are present, roughly 80% being singletons, with the ten largest covering more than 9.5%. Sequenced sample: PBMCs. Receptors were obtained from a man between 18 and 35 years old in good health and CMV-seropositive.

The genes are TRBV29-1 and TRBJ1-2; 8 bases fit TRBD1. The ends lost 7 bases at V and 0 bases at J; junction bases unmatched: 13. Germline V gene sequence: CDR1 SQVTM, CDR2 ANQGSEA. The CDR3 has 16 residues. The CDR3 reads CSARGQGNSPNYGYTF. The CDR3 DNA follows: TGCAGCGCCCGCGGACAGGGCAATTCTCCTAACTATGGCTACACCTTC. Full variable domain (rest looked up from reference TRBV29-1 and TRBJ1-2): SAVISQKPSRDICQRGTSLTIQCQVDSQVTMMFWYRQQPGQSLTLIATANQGSEATYESGFVIDKFPISRPNLTFSTLTVSNMSPEDSSIYLCSARGQGNSPNYGYTFGSGTRLTVV.

This clone was picked up a small number of times. The chain links TRBV7-9 to TRBJ2-2, with 8 bases that match TRBD1. The CDR3 has 15 residues. Trimming took 5 bases from V and 1 from J; bases not matched to a gene: 3. Germline assignment: CDR1 SEHNR and CDR2 FQNEAQ (reference sequence). As DNA, the CDR3 is TGTGCCAGCAGCCGGGGGACAGGGAACACCGGGGAGCTGTTTTTT. Translating it yields CASSRGTGNTGELFF.

The chain employs TRBV6-1 and TRBJ1-3; D not certain. CDR1 MNHNS and CDR2 SASEGT come from the germline V gene. The CDR3 is made up of 14 amino acids. V was cut by 1 base and J by 4 bases, with 8 bases left in between. The CDR3 nucleotides read TGTGCCAGCAGTGAAGATTCGTTCGGAAACACCATATATTTT. It specifies CASSEDSFGNTIYF.

The chain links TRBV6-8 to TRBJ1-6; tentative D call: TRBD1 (6 bases). Germline lookup yields CDR1 MNHGY and CDR2 SAAAGT. This CDR3 comprises 15 residues. Deletions cut 9 bases from V and 8 bases from J, with 20 bases between. The CDR3 reads CARPTGRGLHSPLHF. The CDR3 DNA follows: TGTGCCAGACCGACTGGGCGGGGGCTTCATTCACCCCTCCACTTT.

In DNA, the CDR3 is TGTGCCAGCAGCGCCCGGGACAGGGAGGGAGAAAAACTGTTTTTT. This codes for CASSARDREGEKLFF. V and J are TRBV9 and TRBJ1-4, with 9 bases that match TRBD1. After removal of 3 bases from V and 8 bases from J, the junction contained 8 bases not matched to a gene. The germline gives CDR1 SGDLS, CDR2 YYNGEE. The CDR3 length is 15 residues.

The rearrangement joins TRBV9 to TRBJ1-3, with TRBD1 as a possible D gene (5 bases). CDR1 and CDR2 from the germline V gene are SGDLS and YYNGEE. V dropped 4 bases and J dropped 4 bases, with 12 bases sitting between them. The CDR3 contains 14 residues. The CDR3 DNA is TGTGCCAGCAGCCAGACAGTCGGGGGAAACACCATATATTTT. Translating it yields CASSQTVGGNTIYF.

V is TRBV7-9 and J is TRBJ2-5; 11 bases map to TRBD1. J was trimmed by 5 bases and V by 5 bases; bases with no gene match: 10. The CDR3 is 16 amino acids. Germline V gene data show CDR1 as SEHNR and CDR2 as FQNEAQ (reference sequence). In DNA, the CDR3 is TGTGCCAGCAGCCTAGGGACAGGGGGGACGTGGGAGACCCAGTACTTC. Residues: CASSLGTGGTWETQYF.

The table lists this clone with a few counts. The rearrangement links TRBV4-1 to TRBJ2-5; D gene ambiguous. V dropped 6 bases and J dropped 1 base, with 15 bases sitting between them. CDR1 is MGHRA, CDR2 YSYEKL, per germline. This CDR3 comprises 15 residues. CDR3 amino acids: CASSRLPASQETQYF. The CDR3, as DNA: TGCGCCAGCAGTCGACTCCCGGCCTCCCAAGAGACCCAGTACTTC.

This chain connects TRBV29-1 to TRBJ1-1; D is unresolved. The V gene lost 6 bases and the J gene lost 0 bases, with 8 bases spanning the gap. There are 12 residues in the CDR3. CDR1 is SQVTM and CDR2 is ANQGSEA in the germline V gene. CDR3 DNA sequence: TGCAGCGTGCGGGAAGTGAACACTGAAGCTTTCTTT. Its protein is CSVREVNTEAFF. The full variable domain, rest sourced from reference TRBV29-1 and TRBJ1-1, is SAVISQKPSRDICQRGTSLTIQCQVDSQVTMMFWYRQQPGQSLTLIATANQGSEATYESGFVIDKFPISRPNLTFSTLTVSNMSPEDSSIYLCSVREVNTEAFFGQGTRLTVV.

The chain recombines TRBV2 with TRBJ1-4, with D possibly being TRBD1 (6 bases). CDR1 and CDR2 (germline): SNHLY, FYNNEI. The CDR3 runs 13 residues. The V end was cut by 6 bases, the J end by 8 bases, with 13 bases between. The CDR3 loop reads CASRGALGEKLFF. The CDR3 DNA follows: TGTGCCAGCAGGGGGGCCTTGGGGGAAAAACTGTTTTTT.

V gene TRBV2 combines with J gene TRBJ2-1, with D uncertain. The CDR3 is 11 residues long. CDR1 SNHLY and CDR2 FYNNEI come from the germline V gene. The ends were cut back, 4 bases at V and 4 bases at J, with 2 bases in the middle. This CDR3 is CASSVYNEQFF. The CDR3 DNA sequence: TGTGCCAGCAGTGTATACAATGAGCAGTTCTTC.

This clone was picked up one time. The chain uses TRBV6-5 and TRBJ1-5, with a possible D match to TRBD1 (6 bases). The V gene lost 0 bases and the J gene lost 4 bases, with 10 bases spanning the gap. The CDR3 consists of 15 residues. The germline V gene encodes CDR1 MNHEY and CDR2 SVGAGI. Written as DNA, the CDR3 is TGTGCCAGCAGTTACTCAGGACAGAGGAATCAGCCCCAGCATTTT. Residues: CASSYSGQRNQPQHF.

In its sample, this clone was seen a few times. V usage is TRBV4-2 and J usage is TRBJ2-1, with D perhaps TRBD2 (6 bases). The V gene lost 0 bases and the J gene lost 6 bases, with 15 bases spanning the gap. This CDR3 is built from 16 residues. Germline CDR1 reads LGHNA; CDR2 reads YNFKEQ. As DNA, the CDR3 is TGTGCCAGCAGCCAAGATATGGGGACTCCCCCCAATGAGCAGTTCTTC. Its translation is CASSQDMGTPPNEQFF.

This chain connects TRBV15 to TRBJ1-5, with D perhaps TRBD1 (5 bases). Trimming pared 0 bases from V and 3 bases from J, leaving 15 bases between. The CDR3 is made up of 17 amino acids. Germline V lookup: CDR1 LNHNV, CDR2 YYDKDF (reference sequence). CDR3 nucleotide sequence: TGTGCCACCAGCAGAGATTATAGGACAATCCTCAATCAGCCCCAGCATTTT. Protein: CATSRDYRTILNQPQHF. The variable domain in full, with the rest retrieved from reference TRBV15 and TRBJ1-5, is DAMVIQNPRYQVTQFGKPVTLSCSQTLNHNVMYWYQQKSSQAPKLLFHYYDKDFNNEADTPDNFQSRRPNTSFCFLDIRSPGLGDTAMYLCATSRDYRTILNQPQHFGDGTRLSIL.

The chain recombines TRBV30 with TRBJ1-2; possible D gene TRBD1, 5 bases. The germline gives CDR1 GTSNPN, CDR2 SVGIG (reference sequence). This CDR3 contains 13 residues. V dropped 6 bases and J dropped 4 bases, with 15 bases sitting between them. As DNA, the CDR3 is TGTGCCTGTTCTCCGGGACTTTCCTATGGCTACACCTTC. Translated, it gives CACSPGLSYGYTF.

This rearrangement joins TRBV30 to TRBJ1-1; D not certain. CDR3 length: 12 residues. Looked up from germline, CDR1 is GTSNPN and CDR2 is SVGIG (reference sequence). V was pared by 5 bases and J by 4 bases, with 11 bases between. In DNA form, the CDR3 reads TGTGCCTGGGAGGTTTCGGGCACTGAAGCTTTCTTT. It yields the protein CAWEVSGTEAFF.

The rearrangement uses TRBV5-1 and TRBJ1-2, with 9 nucleotides matching TRBD1. This CDR3 contains 16 residues. V was clipped by 0 bases and J by 4 bases; unmatched bases: 7. Germline CDR1 is SGHRS and CDR2 is YFSETQ. CDR3 DNA sequence: TGCGCCAGCAGCTTGGACCGGGACAGGGATGCCTATGGCTACACCTTC. Its translation is CASSLDRDRDAYGYTF. The full variable domain, in which reference TRBV5-1 and TRBJ1-2 provide the parts outside the CDR3, is KAGVTQTPRYLIKTRGQQVTLSCSPISGHRSVSWYQQTPGQGLQFLFEYFSETQRNKGNFPGRFSGRQFSNSRSEMNVSTLELGDSALYLCASSLDRDRDAYGYTFGSGTRLTVV.

The chain joins TRBV13 to TRBJ2-7; 9 bases agree with TRBD1. CDR3 size: 15 residues. V dropped 3 bases and J dropped 0; count of bases not matched to a gene: 3. Germline CDR1 PRHDT, CDR2 FYEKMQ (reference sequence). CDR3 residues: CASSLWDRASYEQYF. CDR3 bases: TGTGCCAGCAGCTTGTGGGACAGGGCCTCCTACGAGCAGTACTTC.

The chain joins TRBV13 to TRBJ2-2, with TRBD1 identical over 10 bases. CDR1 PRHDT and CDR2 FYEKMQ come from the germline V gene (reference sequence). This CDR3 has 18 amino acids. The V gene end was trimmed by 1 base and the J gene end by 5 bases; junction bases not matched to a gene: 10. DNA for the CDR3: TGTGCCAGCAGCTTAGAGTCCTGGGACAGGGGTTTAACCGGGGAGCTGTTTTTT. This codes for CASSLESWDRGLTGELFF.

The gene calls are TRBV7-6 and TRBJ2-1; TRBD2 matches 13 bases. Germline assignment: CDR1 SGHVS and CDR2 FNYEAQ. Trimming at V came to 5 bases and at J to 7 bases, leaving 5 bases not matched to a gene. The CDR3 consists of 15 residues. CDR3: CASSGTSGIRNEQFF. The CDR3 coding sequence is TGTGCCAGCAGCGGGACTAGCGGGATTAGGAATGAGCAGTTCTTC.

The chain links TRBV27 to TRBJ2-7; the match to TRBD1 covers 7 bases. The CDR3 spans 14 residues. Germline V gene lookup returns CDR1 MNHEY and CDR2 SMNVEV (reference sequence). V was clipped by 4 bases and J by 3 bases; unmatched bases: 6. CDR3 nucleotides: TGTGCCAGCAGTTCCCCGGACAGGCTCTACGAGCAGTACTTC. It encodes CASSSPDRLYEQYF.

This chain uses TRBV7-6 with TRBJ1-5, with D maybe TRBD1 (6 bases). Deletions cut 1 base from V and 4 bases from J, with 11 bases between. Germline CDR1 is SGHVS and CDR2 is FNYEAQ. There are 15 residues in the CDR3. The CDR3 DNA is TGTGCCAGCAGCTTAGGCCAGGGGCGAAATCAGCCCCAGCATTTT. It encodes CASSLGQGRNQPQHF.

The rearrangement uses TRBV23-1 and TRBJ1-5; 7 bases agree with TRBD1. TRBV23-1 is designated an ORF whose function remains uncertain. CDR3 size: 17 residues. With V trimmed by 2 bases and J by 4 bases, 11 bases remained unmatched. CDR3 protein: CASSQRARGQLNQPQHF. The CDR3 coding sequence is TGCGCCAGCAGTCAAAGGGCCCGGGGACAGTTGAATCAGCCCCAGCATTTT.

This chain uses TRBV19 with TRBJ1-5, with D maybe TRBD1 (5 bases). The CDR3 is 14 residues long. V lost 6 bases and J lost 2, with 11 bases in between. Germline V CDR1 and CDR2: LNHDA, SQIVND (reference sequence). CDR3 sequence (DNA): TGTGCCAGTAGGGCGGGGGACCGCAATCAGCCCCAGCATTTT. Translating it yields CASRAGDRNQPQHF. Based on the CDR3 plus reference TRBV19 and TRBJ1-5, the full variable domain is DGGITQSPKYLFRKEGQNVTLSCEQNLNHDAMYWYRQDPGQGLRLIYYSQIVNDFQKGDIAEGYSVSREKKESFPLTVTSAQKNPTAFYLCASRAGDRNQPQHFGDGTRLSIL.

This chain connects TRBV7-8 to TRBJ2-7, with 10 positions matching TRBD2. The J call may be faulty, since TRBJ2-1 better matches the DNA end. The CDR3 has 17 amino acids. CDR1 SGHVS and CDR2 FQNEAQ come from the germline V gene. The CDR3 nucleotides are TGTGCCAGCAGCTTCTCTACCGGGACTAGCGTTTACAATGAGCAGTTCTTC. Translated: CASSFSTGTSVYNEQFF.